Listed below are T cell receptor beta chains from one sample, sequenced in a study of blood T cell repertoires in COVID-19. TCRdb's table, derived via immunoSEQ multiplex PCR, lists solely in-frame clones and lacks some. Counted here are 35,000 or so clones, around nine tenths occurring once; the ten biggest clones make up roughly 36%. Sequenced material: peripheral blood. These receptors were obtained from a man in his sixties with active or convalescent COVID-19. Both conserved end residues are part of each CDR3. D genes are given only for firm matches. Clone size is given for some rows only: seen once, a few or many times, or a class if the clone is expanded.

TRBD1	NA	TRBV7-2	TRBJ1-1	TGTGCCAGCAGCTTGGGACAGGTTCTGAACACTGAAGCTTTCTTT	CASSLGQVLNTEAFF
TRBD1	once	TRBV15	TRBJ2-7	TGTGCCACCAGCAGGGGACAGGCCTCCTCCTACGAGCAGTACTTC	CATSRGQASSYEQYF
TRBD1	NA	TRBV6-2/TRBV6-3	TRBJ1-3	TGTGCCAGCAGTCGACAGGGCTTCAGAAACACCATATATTTT	CASSRQGFRNTIYF
TRBD1	NA	TRBV18	TRBJ2-5	TGTGCCAGCTCTCGCTGGACAGGGGAAGAGACCCAGTACTTC	CASSRWTGEETQYF
TRBD1	NA	TRBV10-3	TRBJ1-4	TGTGCCATCAGCCCCGGGACAGGGGTAGAAAAACTGTTTTTT	CAISPGTGVEKLFF
TRBD2	NA	TRBV5-4	TRBJ2-3	TGTGCCAGCAGCTTGGTCAGCGGGGAGATAGATACGCAGTATTTT	CASSLVSGEIDTQYF
NA	NA	TRBV29-1	TRBJ2-3	TGCAGCGTTGATGCTAGATGGTCAGCAGATACGCAGTATTTT	CSVDARWSADTQYF
TRBD2	NA	TRBV3-1/TRBV3-2	TRBJ2-7	TGTGCCAGCAGTCCCCGTGGACTAGCCCTACGCGGTATGGAGCAGTACTTC	CASSPRGLALRGMEQYF
TRBD1	NA	TRBV5-1	TRBJ2-7	TGCGCCAGCAGGGTCTGGGGACAGGGATCCTACGAGCAGTACTTC	CASRVWGQGSYEQYF
NA	NA	TRBV28	TRBJ2-7	TGTGCCAGCAGTTTTCTAGGGGGACCCACCTACGAGCAGTACTTC	CASSFLGGPTYEQYF
TRBD1	NA	TRBV4-1	TRBJ2-2	TGCGCCAGCAGCCCCCAGGGGGTTACCACCGGGGAGCTGTTTTTT	CASSPQGVTTGELFF
TRBD1	NA	TRBV19	TRBJ2-2	TGTGCCAGTAGTATAGTTTTTGCACGGGGGACAGGGATTTACACCGGGGAGCTGTTTTTT	CASSIVFARGTGIYTGELFF
NA	once	TRBV10-1	TRBJ1-1	TGCGCCAGCAGTCAAAGACAGGTATGGACTGAAGCTTTCTTT	CASSQRQVWTEAFF
NA	NA	TRBV7-8	TRBJ1-5	TGTGCCAGCAGCCCCTATAGACAGAATCAGCCCCAGCATTTT	CASSPYRQNQPQHF
NA	NA	TRBV7-2	TRBJ1-1	TGTGCCAGCAGCTTAGTGGGAGGTCGCCACACTGAAGCTTTCTTT	CASSLVGGRHTEAFF
NA	NA	TRBV5-3	TRBJ1-4	TGTGCCAGAAGCTTGTTACCCCCCCCAGCGGGGACTGCTGTTGAAAAACTGTTTTTT	CARSLLPPPAGTAVEKLFF
TRBD1	NA	TRBV4-3	TRBJ1-4	TGCGCCAGCAGCCAAGGGACAGGGGACGTTGAAAAACTGTTTTTT	CASSQGTGDVEKLFF